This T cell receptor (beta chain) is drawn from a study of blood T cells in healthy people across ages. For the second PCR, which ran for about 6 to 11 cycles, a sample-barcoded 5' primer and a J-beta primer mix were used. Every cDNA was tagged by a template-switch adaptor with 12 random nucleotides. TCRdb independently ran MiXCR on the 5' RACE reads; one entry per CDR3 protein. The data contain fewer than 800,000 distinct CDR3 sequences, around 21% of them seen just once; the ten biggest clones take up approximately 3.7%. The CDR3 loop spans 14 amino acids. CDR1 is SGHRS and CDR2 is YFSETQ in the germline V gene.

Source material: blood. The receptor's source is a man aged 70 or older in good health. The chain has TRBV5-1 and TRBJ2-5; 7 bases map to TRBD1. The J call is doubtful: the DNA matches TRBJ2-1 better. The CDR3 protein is CASSLKGARDEQFF. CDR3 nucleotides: TGCGCCAGCAGCTTAAAGGGGGCTCGGGATGAGCAGTTCTTC.